The present entry profiles one TCR beta chain with its context. Its antigen is currently unknown. Germline values: CDR1 SGHRS, CDR2 YFSETQ. The CDR3 extends over 15 amino acids. V was pared by 3 bases and J by 3 bases, with 16 bases between. The entry originates in a study of OX40 agonist ivuxolimab in advanced cancers. Generated by immunoSEQ multiplex PCR, the TCRdb table keeps only in-frame clones and is missing some. The sample includes about 94,000 clones, around nine tenths seen only once; the top ten take 0.25% to 0.3%. Findings and caveats of the study: Clonal expansion from baseline to week 6 occurred in both CD4+ and CD8+ T cells.

This receptor was taken from an adult with an advanced solid tumor such as melanoma, head and neck, liver or kidney cancer. V is TRBV5-1 and J is TRBJ2-7; tentatively, D is TRBD1 (6 bases). The sample was CD4+ or CD8+ T cells sorted from blood, taken in a trial of the OX40 agonist ivuxolimab. The CDR3 coding sequence is TGCGCCAGCAGCTCGGTACAGGGAGCCTACTACGAGCAGTACTTC. Its protein product is CASSSVQGAYYEQYF.